Sequencing of this TCR beta chain was carried out in a study of chronic HIV infection and antiretroviral therapy. MiXCR, run by TCRdb on the 5' RACE reads, gives a single entry per CDR3 protein. The sample consists of about 38,000 distinct CDR3 sequences, 7% to 10% of them appearing once. V shed 7 bases and J 7 bases; nucleotides not matched to a gene: 5. CDR3 length: 12 residues. This sequence was found in an adult who had HIV and had not received antiretroviral therapy, or was an uninfected healthy control (not recorded which). The chain carries TRBV12-3 or TRBV12-4 and TRBJ1-1; 8 bases are shared with TRBD1. The material sequenced was peripheral blood. Here the CDR3 reads CASTTGGGEAFF. CDR3 nucleotide sequence: TGTGCCAGCACCACAGGGGGTGGTGAAGCTTTCTTT.